This is a list of T cell receptor beta chains from one sample in a study of T cell responses to AZD1222 COVID-19 vaccine. Here immunoSEQ multiplex PCR was the method, and the copy in TCRdb shows in-frame clones only, minus some. The sample holds 150,000 to 200,000 clones, around nine tenths seen once. Here the sequenced sample was peripheral blood, taken 28 days after the second AZD1222 dose. The source of these receptors is an adult who received the AZD1222 COVID-19 vaccine. The CDR3 runs from the conserved cysteine through the conserved F or W. A D gene is named only where the DNA matches it firmly. The listing skips clone size in some rows; elsewhere it reads once, few, many or a size class.

v_gene: TRBV30; d_gene: -; len: 14; j_gene: TRBJ1-2; abundance: few; CDR3aa: CAWSVTGTGYGYTF; CDR3nt: TGTGCCTGGAGTGTAACCGGGACTGGCTATGGCTACACCTTC
v_gene: TRBV11-2; d_gene: -; len: 13; j_gene: TRBJ1-6; abundance: -; CDR3aa: CASSTGLQSPLHF; CDR3nt: TGTGCCAGCAGCACCGGCCTACAGTCACCCCTCCACTTT
v_gene: TRBV19; d_gene: -; len: 12; j_gene: TRBJ1-2; abundance: -; CDR3aa: CASFEGGHGYTF; CDR3nt: TGTGCCAGTTTTGAGGGAGGGCATGGCTACACCTTC
v_gene: TRBV12-3/TRBV12-4; d_gene: -; len: 13; j_gene: TRBJ1-2; abundance: -; CDR3aa: CASSFGLNYGYTF; CDR3nt: TGTGCCAGCAGTTTTGGGCTTAACTATGGCTACACCTTC
v_gene: TRBV6-1; d_gene: -; len: 16; j_gene: TRBJ2-7; abundance: -; CDR3aa: CASSEAVPRVMYEQYF; CDR3nt: TGTGCCAGCAGTGAAGCGGTCCCCAGGGTAATGTACGAGCAGTACTTC
v_gene: TRBV2; d_gene: -; len: 18; j_gene: TRBJ2-1; abundance: few; CDR3aa: CASRAAPPGEGWRNEQFF; CDR3nt: TGTGCCAGCCGAGCGGCCCCTCCAGGGGAAGGGTGGCGCAATGAGCAGTTCTTC
v_gene: TRBV21-1; d_gene: -; len: 18; j_gene: TRBJ1-3; abundance: -; CDR3aa: CASSKGGDGGLSGNTIYF; CDR3nt: TGTGCCAGCAGCAAAGGTGGAGATGGGGGCTTGTCTGGAAACACCATATATTTT
v_gene: TRBV5-1; d_gene: TRBD1; len: 18; j_gene: TRBJ2-7; abundance: -; CDR3aa: CASSLFLPGQGALYEQYF; CDR3nt: TGCGCCAGCAGCTTGTTTCTACCGGGACAGGGGGCTTTGTACGAGCAGTACTTC
v_gene: TRBV21-1; d_gene: -; len: 15; j_gene: TRBJ2-7; abundance: once; CDR3aa: CASSKGVARTYEQYF; CDR3nt: TGTGCCAGCAGCAAAGGAGTAGCGCGGACTTACGAGCAGTACTTC
v_gene: TRBV2; d_gene: -; len: 16; j_gene: TRBJ2-3; abundance: -; CDR3aa: CASSEAGLASTDTQYF; CDR3nt: TGTGCCAGCAGTGAAGCCGGCCTAGCGAGCACAGATACGCAGTATTTT
v_gene: TRBV25-1; d_gene: -; len: 12; j_gene: TRBJ1-3; abundance: -; CDR3aa: CASSLRRGTIYF; CDR3nt: TGTGCCAGCAGTCTCAGGCGGGGCACCATATATTTT
v_gene: TRBV19; d_gene: TRBD2; len: 16; j_gene: TRBJ2-1; abundance: -; CDR3aa: CASSIGLAGSYNEQFF; CDR3nt: TGTGCCAGTAGTATAGGTCTAGCGGGCTCCTACAATGAGCAGTTCTTC
v_gene: TRBV6-1; d_gene: TRBD2; len: 15; j_gene: TRBJ2-2; abundance: few; CDR3aa: CASSELAGGSGELFF; CDR3nt: TGTGCCAGCAGTGAGCTAGCGGGGGGGAGCGGGGAGCTGTTTTTT
v_gene: TRBV19; d_gene: -; len: 14; j_gene: TRBJ1-5; abundance: -; CDR3aa: CASSIGGLGQPQHF; CDR3nt: TGTGCCAGTAGTATAGGGGGATTGGGGCAGCCCCAGCATTTT
v_gene: TRBV5-1; d_gene: TRBD2; len: 16; j_gene: TRBJ2-7; abundance: -; CDR3aa: CASSPGTSGGSYQQYF; CDR3nt: TGCGCCAGCAGCCCGGGGACTAGCGGGGGTTCTTATCAGCAGTACTTC